This T cell receptor beta chain was retrieved from a study of T cells in Graves' hyperthyroidism and ophthalmopathy. Trimming shortened V by 7 bases and J by 6 bases, and 15 bases separated the two germline ends. The germline V gene encodes CDR1 SEHNR and CDR2 FQNEAQ (reference sequence). The CDR3 has 13 amino acids. TCR beta CDR3 regions were amplified from RNA. Initially, a first-round RT-PCR of the TCR CDR3 employed the HTBI primer set. TCRdb ran MiXCR on the multiplex PCR reads and lists one entry per CDR3 protein. The sample contains under 350,000 distinct CDR3 sequences, less than 15% of which appear only once. This clonotype was recorded at least ten times. The target antigen is unknown. Study outcomes and limitations: Model output signaled ophthalmopathy a median 6.5 months ahead of onset.

The source is a woman under 40 with Graves' hyperthyroidism that later progressed to Graves' ophthalmopathy. The sequencing sample was made of blood. The chain employs TRBV7-9 and TRBJ1-1; D remains unclear. The CDR3 nucleotides read TGTGCCAGCACCATTACCGGAAGGTCTGAAGCTTTCTTT. Translating gives CASTITGRSEAFF.